This T cell receptor (beta chain) was found in a study of cytomegalovirus exposure and HLA in healthy donors. The germline gives CDR1 MDHEN, CDR2 SYDVKM. The J segment lost 3 bases and the V segment lost 5 bases, leaving 9 bases of the junction unmatched. This CDR3 contains 17 residues. The PCR was carried out with 60 Vbeta primers and 13 Jbeta primers. Some clones are missing from TCRdb's copy, which holds only in-frame ones; the method was immunoSEQ multiplex PCR. The profile shows 76,000 or so clones, under 85% of them singletons. V gene TRBV28 combines with J gene TRBJ1-4; 10 nucleotides match TRBD1. This TCR came from a woman aged 40-49 years in good health and CMV-seropositive. Sample: PBMCs. This chain's CDR3 is CASSHPGQGRANEKLFF. The CDR3 region has the DNA TGTGCCAGCAGTCATCCGGGACAGGGGCGCGCTAATGAAAAACTGTTTTTT.